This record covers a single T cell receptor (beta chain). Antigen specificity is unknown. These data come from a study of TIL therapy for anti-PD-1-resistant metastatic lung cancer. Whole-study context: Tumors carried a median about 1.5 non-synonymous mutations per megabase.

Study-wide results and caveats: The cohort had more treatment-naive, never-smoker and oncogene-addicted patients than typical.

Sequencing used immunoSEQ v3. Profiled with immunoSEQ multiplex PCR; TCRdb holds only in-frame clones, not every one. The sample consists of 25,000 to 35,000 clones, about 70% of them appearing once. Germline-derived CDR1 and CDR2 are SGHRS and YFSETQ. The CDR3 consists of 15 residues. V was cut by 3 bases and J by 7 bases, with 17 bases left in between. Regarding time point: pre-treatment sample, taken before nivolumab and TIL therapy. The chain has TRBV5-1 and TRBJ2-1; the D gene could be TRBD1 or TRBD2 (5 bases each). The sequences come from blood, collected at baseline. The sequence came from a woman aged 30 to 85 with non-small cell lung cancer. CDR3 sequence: CASSWSQRAGNEQFF. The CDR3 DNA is TGCGCCAGCAGCTGGAGCCAGAGGGCAGGGAATGAGCAGTTCTTC. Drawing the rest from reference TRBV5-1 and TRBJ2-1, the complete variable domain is KAGVTQTPRYLIKTRGQQVTLSCSPISGHRSVSWYQQTPGQGLQFLFEYFSETQRNKGNFPGRFSGRQFSNSRSEMNVSTLELGDSALYLCASSWSQRAGNEQFFGPGTRLTVL.